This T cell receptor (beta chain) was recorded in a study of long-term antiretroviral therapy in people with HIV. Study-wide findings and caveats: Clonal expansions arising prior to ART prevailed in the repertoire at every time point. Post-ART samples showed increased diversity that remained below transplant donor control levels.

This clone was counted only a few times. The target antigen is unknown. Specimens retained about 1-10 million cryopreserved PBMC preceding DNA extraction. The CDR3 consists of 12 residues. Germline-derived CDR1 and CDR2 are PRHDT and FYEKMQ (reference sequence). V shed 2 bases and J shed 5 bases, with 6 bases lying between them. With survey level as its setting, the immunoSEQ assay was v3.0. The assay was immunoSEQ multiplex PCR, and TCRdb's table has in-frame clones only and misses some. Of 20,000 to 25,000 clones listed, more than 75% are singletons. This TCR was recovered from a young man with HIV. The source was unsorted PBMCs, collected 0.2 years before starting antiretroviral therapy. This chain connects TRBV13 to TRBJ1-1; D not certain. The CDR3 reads CASSLLGTEAFF. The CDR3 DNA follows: TGTGCCAGCAGCTTATTGGGTACTGAAGCTTTCTTT. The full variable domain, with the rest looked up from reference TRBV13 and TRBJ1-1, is AAGVIQSPRHLIKEKRETATLKCYPIPRHDTVYWYQQGPGQDPQFLISFYEKMQSDKGSIPDRFSAQQFSDYHSELNMSSLELGDSALYFCASSLLGTEAFFGQGTRLTVV.